This record concerns one T cell receptor (beta chain) sequence. Its antigen is still unknown. The sample originates from a study of radiation and T cells in renal cell carcinoma. Study results and caveats: Pretreatment tumor biopsies were lacking, so baseline clonotypes are unknown. From baseline, blood top tumor clonotypes peaked at 2 weeks post-radiation.

Time point meaning: blood 2 weeks post-SBRT. The treatment is: 15 Gy SBRT to primary tumor, nephrectomy 4 weeks later. Clear cell pathology was present in this patient's renal cell carcinoma. The assay was immunoSEQ multiplex PCR, and TCRdb's table has in-frame clones only and misses some. Of some 130,000 clones in the sample, approximately 80% are singletons; the top ten hold approximately 2%. The sequenced sample was blood, obtained from a patient whose treatment included radiotherapy and nephrectomy. The clonotype comes from an older woman with renal cell carcinoma.

CDR3 sequence reads: CASSLEGGRTDTQYF. CDR3 DNA: TGCGCCAGCAGCTTGGAGGGCGGGAGAACAGATACGCAGTATTTT. The gene calls are TRBV5-1 and TRBJ2-3; 7 bases fit TRBD2. V lost 0 bases, J lost 3 bases, and 4 bases stayed unmatched. This CDR3 comprises 15 residues. CDR1 is SGHRS, CDR2 YFSETQ, per germline. The variable domain in full, completed from reference TRBV5-1 and TRBJ2-3, reads KAGVTQTPRYLIKTRGQQVTLSCSPISGHRSVSWYQQTPGQGLQFLFEYFSETQRNKGNFPGRFSGRQFSNSRSEMNVSTLELGDSALYLCASSLEGGRTDTQYFGPGTRLTVL.